A selection of T cell receptor beta chains follows, all from one sample in a study of blood T cell repertoires in COVID-19. Assay: immunoSEQ multiplex PCR; the TCRdb copy retains only in-frame clones and omits some. Of more than 100,000 clones detected, about three quarters appear once; the ten largest clones hold around 0.9%. Sequenced material: peripheral blood. The receptors come from a human donor with acute or convalescent COVID-19. The donor label of this sample is uncertain. The CDR3 runs from the conserved cysteine through the conserved F or W. D genes are given only for firm matches. Some rows mark clone size as missing; the rest say once, few, many or name a class of expanded clone.

>14|TRBV6-5|.|TRBJ1-6|.
TGTGCCAGCAGCCGACAGTACTATAATTCACCCCTCCACTTT
CASSRQYYNSPLHF
>13|TRBV29-1|.|TRBJ1-2|TRBD1
TGCAGCGTTGGGAGGGGTACAGGGGATGGCTACACCTTC
CSVGRGTGDGYTF
>14|TRBV27|.|TRBJ1-1|TRBD1
TGTGCCAGCAAGTACGGACAGGGCAACACTGAAGCTTTCTTT
CASKYGQGNTEAFF
>15|TRBV5-1|once|TRBJ1-4|.
TGCGCCAGCAGCTTAGGGGCAGGGGTTCGGGAAAAACTGTTTTTT
CASSLGAGVREKLFF
>15|TRBV13|.|TRBJ1-2|TRBD1
TGTGCCAGCCGGGACAGGGGGGGCGGAAAATATGGCTACACCTTC
CASRDRGGGKYGYTF
>13|TRBV28|.|TRBJ2-1|.
TGTGCCAGCAGTAAACGACAGGTCAATGAGCAGTTCTTC
CASSKRQVNEQFF
>13|TRBV19|.|TRBJ1-5|TRBD1
TGTGCCAGTAGCGACAGGGTTACTCAGCCCCAGCATTTT
CASSDRVTQPQHF
>13|TRBV19|.|TRBJ1-5|.
TGTGCCAGTAGCGTGCAGGACAATCAGCCCCAGCATTTT
CASSVQDNQPQHF
>15|TRBV7-2|.|TRBJ2-1|TRBD2
TGTGCCAGCAGCCACGGTAGCGGGGTTTACAATGAGCAGTTCTTC
CASSHGSGVYNEQFF
>15|TRBV10-3|few|TRBJ2-2|.
TGTGCCATCAGAGCAGGGGTACTCAACACCGGGGAGCTGTTTTTT
CAIRAGVLNTGELFF
>15|TRBV29-1|.|TRBJ2-5|TRBD1
TGCAGCGTGGACAGACGACAGGGAAGAGACGGGTCCCAGTACTTC
CSVDRRQGRDGSQYF
>16|TRBV28|.|TRBJ2-5|.
TGTGCCAGCAGTCCCCTCCCTCGGTCTAGCTTGGAGACCCAGTACTTC
CASSPLPRSSLETQYF
>14|TRBV28|.|TRBJ2-7|.
TGTGCCAGCAGTCTACCGACAGCAAGCTACGAGCAGTACTTC
CASSLPTASYEQYF
>13|TRBV4-1|.|TRBJ2-5|TRBD1
TGCGCCAGCAGTAGACAGGGTGGAGAGACCCAGTACTTC
CASSRQGGETQYF
>13|TRBV4-2|.|TRBJ1-2|.
TGTGCCAGCAGCCTGACGGCAGGGTATGGCTACACCTTC
CASSLTAGYGYTF
>15|TRBV11-1|few|TRBJ1-6|.
TGTGCCAGCAGCTTAGTCGGCAGGGGTAATTCACCCCTCCACTTT
CASSLVGRGNSPLHF
>15|TRBV24-1|.|TRBJ1-5|.
TGTGCCACCAGTGATAAACAGGGTTGGGATCAGCCCCAGCATTTT
CATSDKQGWDQPQHF
>13|TRBV29-1|many|TRBJ1-1|.
TGCAGCGTTGTACCGGGAAGCAACACTGAAGCTTTCTTT
CSVVPGSNTEAFF
>14|TRBV7-8|.|TRBJ1-6|.
TGTGCCAGCAGCTTCTCGGGGGGTAATTCACCCCTCCACTTT
CASSFSGGNSPLHF
>16|TRBV5-8|.|TRBJ2-4|.
TGTGCCAGCAGCTTGCAGCGACCGGGTTCCGGAAACATTCAGTACTTC
CASSLQRPGSGNIQYF
>15|TRBV7-2|.|TRBJ1-6|TRBD1
TGTGCCAGCAGGGGACAGGGGGCGAAGAATTCACCCCTCCACTTT
CASRGQGAKNSPLHF
>13|TRBV6-5|.|TRBJ1-2|.
TGTGCCAGCAGTTACCAGGGCAGCTATGGCTACACCTTC
CASSYQGSYGYTF
>13|TRBV5-1|few|TRBJ2-2|.
TGCGCCAGCACACCCAGGAACACCGGGGAGCTGTTTTTT
CASTPRNTGELFF
>12|TRBV6-2/TRBV6-3|few|TRBJ1-2|.
TGTGCCAGCAGTACAGGCGGGGAAGGCTACACCTTC
CASSTGGEGYTF
>13|TRBV18|.|TRBJ1-5|.
TGTGCCAGCTCACAGCAGGCCTATCAGCCCCAGCATTTT
CASSQQAYQPQHF
>16|TRBV18|.|TRBJ2-2|.
TGTGCCAGCTCACCGACTTGGAGGTCGTTGACCGGGGAGCTGTTTTTT
CASSPTWRSLTGELFF
>15|TRBV11-3|few|TRBJ2-1|TRBD2
TGTGCCAGCAGCCCCGAAGGGACTAGCTACGATGAGCAGTTCTTC
CASSPEGTSYDEQFF
>18|TRBV28|many|TRBJ2-7|TRBD1
TGTGCCAGCAGTTTTTCAGGTCCCGGGACAGGGGGCTCCTACGAGCAGTACTTC
CASSFSGPGTGGSYEQYF
>12|TRBV11-2|.|TRBJ2-2|.
TGTGCCAGCAGCTGGTTAGCCGGGGAGCTGTTTTTT
CASSWLAGELFF
>16|TRBV19|.|TRBJ2-4|TRBD2
TGTGCCAGTACCGATCAGGGCGGGGGGGCCAAAAACATTCAGTACTTC
CASTDQGGGAKNIQYF
>14|TRBV5-6|.|TRBJ2-1|.
TGTGCCAGCAGCTTGCTTGGGGGCCCGGATGAGCAGTTCTTC
CASSLLGGPDEQFF
>14|TRBV10-3|.|TRBJ2-3|TRBD1
TGTGCCATCAGAAGACAGGGGATGGCAGATACGCAGTATTTT
CAIRRQGMADTQYF
>15|TRBV29-1|.|TRBJ2-3|TRBD2
TGCAGCGGAGCGGGGGGCGCGGGGTACACAGATACGCAGTATTTT
CSGAGGAGYTDTQYF
>16|TRBV4-1|.|TRBJ1-5|.
TGCGCCAGCAGCCCGGGGGGAGGTAGAGGCAATCAGCCCCAGCATTTT
CASSPGGGRGNQPQHF
>17|TRBV19|.|TRBJ1-5|TRBD1
TGTGCCAGTAGTATGGGACAGGGACTTTATAGCAATCAGCCCCAGCATTTT
CASSMGQGLYSNQPQHF
>16|TRBV28|once|TRBJ1-5|.
TGTGCCAGCAGTTTAGCGGAGCTATATAGCAATCAGCCCCAGCATTTT
CASSLAELYSNQPQHF
>14|TRBV5-1|once|TRBJ1-3|TRBD1
TGCGCCAGCGCCACAGGGGGAGCTGGAAACACCATATATTTT
CASATGGAGNTIYF
>18|TRBV7-5|.|TRBJ2-3|.
TGTGTCAGAAGCTCGCGACTAGCGGGGGGCTTTAGCACAGATACGCAGTATTTT
CVRSSRLAGGFSTDTQYF
>15|TRBV4-1|few|TRBJ1-2|TRBD1
TGCGCCAGCAGCCAACCGACAGGGTTGAAAGATGGCTACACCTTC
CASSQPTGLKDGYTF
>14|TRBV11-2|.|TRBJ1-3|.
TGTGCCAGCAGTAATCGCAGGGATGGAAACACCATATATTTT
CASSNRRDGNTIYF
>18|TRBV5-1|.|TRBJ1-3|TRBD1
TGCGCCAGCAGCTTTGGACCGACAGGGGGCGTTTCTGGAAACACCATATATTTT
CASSFGPTGGVSGNTIYF
>15|TRBV19|.|TRBJ2-2|.
TGTGCCAGTAGTATTTGGTCAGCGAACACCGGGGAGCTGTTTTTT
CASSIWSANTGELFF
>16|TRBV2|.|TRBJ1-4|TRBD1
TGTGCCAGCAGTGCGGACAGGGCTGCAACTAATGAAAAACTGTTTTTT
CASSADRAATNEKLFF
>15|TRBV2|.|TRBJ1-5|TRBD1
TGTGCCAGCAGAGGACAGGGGAGCTTCAATCAGCCCCAGCATTTT
CASRGQGSFNQPQHF
>16|TRBV5-1|.|TRBJ1-6|.
TGCGCCAGCAGCTTGGGAGGAGGGACCTATAATTCACCCCTCCACTTT
CASSLGGGTYNSPLHF
>15|TRBV7-8|.|TRBJ2-2|TRBD2
TGTGCCAGCAGCTTAGGACTAGCGTTCGGCGGGGAGCTGTTTTTT
CASSLGLAFGGELFF
>14|TRBV5-1|.|TRBJ1-2|.
TGCGCCAGCAGCTTGATCGGGGATAACTATGGCTACACCTTC
CASSLIGDNYGYTF
>12|TRBV29-1|few|TRBJ1-1|.
TGCAGCGTTAGGCCAGGGAACACTGAAGCTTTCTTT
CSVRPGNTEAFF
>11|TRBV5-4|.|TRBJ1-1|.
TGTGCCAGCAGCTTGCAGAACAAAGCTTTCTTT
CASSLQNKAFF
>12|TRBV3-1/TRBV3-2|once|TRBJ1-1|.
TGTGCCAGCAGCCATGAACTCACTGAAGCTTTCTTT
CASSHELTEAFF
>13|TRBV30|.|TRBJ1-1|.
TGTGCCGGAACAGAAACAGGGTGGGCTGAAGCTTTCTTT
CAGTETGWAEAFF
>11|TRBV30|few|TRBJ1-4|.
TGTGCCTGGAGTCTACCGACAAAAGTGTTTTTT
CAWSLPTKVFF
>15|TRBV4-1|once|TRBJ1-5|.
TGCGCCAGCAGCCAAGATCTATGGGGGGATCAGCCCCAGCATTTT
CASSQDLWGDQPQHF
>16|TRBV27|.|TRBJ1-3|TRBD1
TGTGCCAGCAGTTCTTGGCAGGGGGCGTCAGGAAACACCATATATTTT
CASSSWQGASGNTIYF
>16|TRBV5-6|.|TRBJ2-3|TRBD1
TGTGCCAGCAGCTTAGCAGACAGGGTTCGGGGAGATACGCAGTATTTT
CASSLADRVRGDTQYF
>15|TRBV19|.|TRBJ2-5|.
TGTGCCAGTAGGCCCCTGTCAGGGGACCAAGAGACCCAGTACTTC
CASRPLSGDQETQYF
>15|TRBV4-1|once|TRBJ1-4|.
TGCGCCAGCAGCCAAAGGAGGGGTTCTAATGAAAAACTGTTTTTT
CASSQRRGSNEKLFF
>14|TRBV6-4|.|TRBJ2-3|.
TGTGCCAGCAGCCCAGGTGCTAGCACAGATACGCAGTATTTT
CASSPGASTDTQYF
>17|TRBV18|.|TRBJ2-3|TRBD1
TGTGCCAGCTCACCACCTCTCGGACAGGGGGCAACAGATACGCAGTATTTT
CASSPPLGQGATDTQYF